These 4 T cell receptor beta chains came from one sample sequenced in a study of shared clonotypes between healthy human individuals. The table came from immunoSEQ multiplex PCR; TCRdb's copy has only in-frame clones and leaves some out. The sample carries some 740,000 clones, roughly 92% recorded once. Only CD45RO-negative cells positively selected for CCR7 counted as naive CD8 cells, so terminally differentiated effector memory CD45RA+ cells were excluded. Sequencing was carried out using naive CD8+ T cells sorted from blood. These receptors came from a young man in good health.

Concerning this clone itself: This specimen includes other DNA sequences encoding the same CDR3. CDR3 amino acids: CASTGGIYEQYF. CDR3 sequence (DNA): TGTGCCAGCACGGGTGGCATCTACGAGCAGTACTTC. This chain links TRBV2 with TRBJ2-7; D is undetermined. The ends were cut back, 7 bases at V and 3 bases at J, with 10 bases in the middle. Per the germline V gene, CDR1 is SNHLY and CDR2 is FYNNEI. This CDR3 comprises 12 residues.

The rearrangement uses TRBV6-1 and TRBJ2-7; TRBD2 matches 12 bases. The CDR3 loop spans 13 amino acids. J lost 5 bases, V lost 6 bases, and 2 bases had no gene match. CDR1 and CDR2 from the germline V gene are MNHNS and SASEGT. The DNA of the CDR3 is TGTGCCAGCAGACTAGCGGGAGGTGACGAGCAGTACTTC. This codes for CASRLAGGDEQYF.

In this sample, this clone turned up once. The rearrangement links TRBV13 to TRBJ2-1, with 10 bases lining up with TRBD2. The V and J ends lost 4 bases and 8 bases, in that order; junction bases with no gene match: 11. CDR1 and CDR2 (germline): PRHDT, FYEKMQ (reference sequence). CDR3 length: 16 residues. The CDR3 coding sequence is TGTGCCAGCAGCTCGGACCTAGCGGGAGTTCGGGATGAGCAGTTCTTC. Its protein is CASSSDLAGVRDEQFF.

This clone appeared once. This sequence joins TRBV30 and TRBJ2-1, with 7 bases lining up with TRBD1. The germline CDR1 and CDR2 sequences are GTSNPN and SVGIG (reference sequence). V was pared by 7 bases and J by 9 bases, with 12 bases of the junction left unmatched. The CDR3 sequence is 13 residues long. CDR3 in amino acids: CALADRAYGEQFF. CDR3 in DNA: TGTGCCTTAGCTGACAGGGCTTACGGTGAGCAGTTCTTC.